The entry below describes one T cell receptor (beta chain). The target antigen is unknown. Germline values: CDR1 SGHDT, CDR2 YYEEEE. Trimming shortened V by 0 bases and J by 10 bases, and 14 bases separated the two germline ends. The CDR3 is made up of 15 amino acids. This sample is part of a study of shared clonotypes between healthy human individuals. Assay: immunoSEQ multiplex PCR; the TCRdb copy retains only in-frame clones and omits some. This sample has millions of clones, with more than 90% found just once. Study findings and constraints: Naive subsets usually exceeded memory subsets in estimated richness. Only blood was sampled, and tissue TCR repertoires likely differ from blood ones. Naive CD4 clonotypes overlapped across several donors at about 5%.

The receptor was isolated from a man between 18 and 29 years old in good health. Sequencing was performed on naive CD4+ T cells sorted from blood. Subset reported: CD45RA+ positively selected. This chain uses TRBV5-6 with TRBJ1-6, with D maybe TRBD1 (5 bases). The CDR3: CASSLGVQGASPLHF. In DNA, the CDR3 is TGTGCCAGCAGCTTGGGGGTCCAGGGCGCCTCACCCCTCCACTTT.